The 10 T cell receptor beta chains given below trace back to one sample, sequenced in a study of cytomegalovirus exposure and HLA in healthy donors. 60 Vbeta and 13 Jbeta primers were used in PCR. The method was immunoSEQ multiplex PCR; TCRdb's version includes in-frame clones alone and lacks a portion of them. The data hold approximately 210,000 clones, with 75% to 80% observed a single time. The specimen was PBMCs. All receptors come from a woman aged 25 to 45 in good health and CMV-seropositive.

The CDR3 DNA reads TGCGCCAGCAGCTACTCAGGGGAGGGCACTGAAGCTTTCTTT. Encoded protein: CASSYSGEGTEAFF. The chain employs TRBV5-1 and TRBJ1-1; perhaps TRBD1 as D (6 bases). This CDR3 is built from 14 residues. The V gene's germline CDR1 is SGHRS and CDR2 YFSETQ. The V end was cut by 3 bases, the J end by 4 bases, with 13 bases between.

The CDR3 sequence is CASSSGTTSYEQYF. In DNA form, the CDR3 reads TGTGCCAGCAGCTCCGGGACAACATCCTACGAGCAGTACTTC. V is TRBV5-4 and J is TRBJ2-7, with D possibly TRBD1 on 6 matching bases. CDR1 and CDR2 (germline): SGHNT, YYREEE (reference sequence). The germline V and J ends were trimmed by 3 bases and 1 base, with 11 bases remaining between them. The CDR3 runs 14 residues.

This chain joins TRBV19 and TRBJ1-5; a possible D gene is TRBD1 (5 bases). Germline CDR1 is LNHDA and CDR2 is SQIVND (reference sequence). The V gene lost 5 bases and the J gene lost 3 bases, with 14 bases spanning the gap. The CDR3 has 15 residues. CDR3: CASSSLQGFNQPQHF. The DNA of the CDR3 is TGTGCCAGTAGTTCTCTCCAGGGATTCAATCAGCCCCAGCATTTT.

The chain recombines TRBV19 with TRBJ1-5, with TRBD1 identical over 8 bases. In germline, CDR1 is LNHDA, CDR2 SQIVND (reference sequence). V lost 8 bases, J lost 5 bases, and 2 bases stayed unmatched. This CDR3 has 12 amino acids. The CDR3 sequence: CASGDRHQPQHF. DNA of the CDR3: TGTGCCAGTGGGGACAGGCATCAGCCCCAGCATTTT.

This sequence joins TRBV9 and TRBJ1-2, with D unresolved. V lost 4 bases, J lost 1 base, and 14 bases lay in between. The CDR3 consists of 15 residues. The germline CDR1 and CDR2 sequences are SGDLS and YYNGEE. The CDR3 nucleotides read TGTGCCAGCAGCTCCGTAGAGCTTGGTAACTATGGCTACACCTTC. Translated: CASSSVELGNYGYTF.

V usage is TRBV7-7 and J usage is TRBJ2-2; possible D gene TRBD2, 6 bases. Trimming pared 5 bases from V and 0 bases from J, leaving 13 bases between. The CDR3 has 16 residues. The germline V gene encodes CDR1 SSHAT and CDR2 FNYEAQ (reference sequence). The CDR3 DNA reads as TGTGCCAGCAGCGTCCGACTAGGTGCGAACACCGGGGAGCTGTTTTTT. Translating it yields CASSVRLGANTGELFF.

The chain recombines TRBV2 with TRBJ1-2, with D uncertain. From germline, CDR1 is SNHLY and CDR2 FYNNEI. There are 13 residues in the CDR3. The V end was cut by 4 bases, the J end by 6 bases, with 12 bases between. The CDR3 DNA reads TGTGCCAGCAGTGGATGGAGGGTGCATGGCTACACCTTC. Translated: CASSGWRVHGYTF.

This chain connects TRBV7-2 to TRBJ2-7, with D perhaps matching TRBD1 (5 bases). Between the trimmed V and J ends, which lost 2 bases and 3 bases, there was a span of 11 bases. Germline values: CDR1 SGHTA, CDR2 FQGNSA. CDR3 length: 14 amino acids. The CDR3 sequence is CASSLSRQNYEQYF. DNA for the CDR3: TGTGCCAGCAGCTTATCCAGACAGAACTACGAGCAGTACTTC.

The chain uses TRBV6-5 and TRBJ1-1, with 8 bases aligning to TRBD1. The germline gives CDR1 MNHEY, CDR2 SVGAGI. V shed 3 bases, J shed 2 bases, and the junction held 5 bases outside the gene matches. CDR3 length equals 15 residues. CDR3 in amino acids: CASSYRQGRNTEAFF. The CDR3 DNA reads as TGTGCCAGCAGTTATCGACAGGGGAGAAACACTGAAGCTTTCTTT.

The chain combines TRBV5-1 with TRBJ2-5; 8 bases agree with TRBD1. V was pared by 5 bases and J by 3 bases, with 9 bases of the junction left unmatched. Per the germline V gene, CDR1 is SGHRS and CDR2 is YFSETQ. This CDR3 has 15 amino acids. CDR3 protein: CASSPGTGREETQYF. The CDR3 region has the DNA TGCGCCAGCAGTCCCGGGACAGGTCGGGAAGAGACCCAGTACTTC.